At least ten counts were recorded for the clone carrying this T cell receptor (beta chain). The antigen remains undetermined. The data are from a study of T-cell memory formation after mild COVID-19. V was clipped by 5 bases and J by 6 bases; unmatched bases: 11. Per germline, CDR1 SGHRS and CDR2 YFSETQ. The CDR3 sequence is 14 residues long. After 5'RACE with constant-segment primers, TCR alpha and TCR beta cDNA libraries carrying sample barcodes and UMIs were obtained. TCRdb re-analysed the 5' RACE reads in MiXCR, keeping a single row per CDR3 protein. The sample yields about 340,000 distinct CDR3 sequences, more than 20% seen once. Study-wide findings and caveats: The study detected some responding clones in pre-infection memory, suggesting cross-reactive memory joined. Second-wave clones that peaked on day 37 lacked confirmed SARS-CoV-2 specificity. Shrinking CD4+ clones resided mostly in CM and EM, and CD8+ ones in EMRA.

The sample comprised PBMCs or a T cell subset sorted from them (not recorded which). This receptor was identified in a man aged 18 to 30 who had mild COVID-19 (a few samples of this study predate the infection). Cell type and time point are not known. The chain combines TRBV5-1 with TRBJ2-7; 7 bases map to TRBD1. The CDR3, as DNA: TGCGCCAGCAGTCCCGACAGGGCCGACCGCGAGCAGTACTTC. The encoded protein is CASSPDRADREQYF. The entire variable domain, with the rest obtained from reference TRBV5-1 and TRBJ2-7, is as follows: KAGVTQTPRYLIKTRGQQVTLSCSPISGHRSVSWYQQTPGQGLQFLFEYFSETQRNKGNFPGRFSGRQFSNSRSEMNVSTLELGDSALYLCASSPDRADREQYFGPGTRLTVT.